This TCR beta chain derives from a study of PD-1 blockade in classical Hodgkin lymphoma. Sequencing was performed with immunoSEQ multiplex PCR; in TCRdb, only in-frame clones are kept and a portion is missing. The repertoire includes 70,000 to 80,000 clones, 93% of them detected once, and approximately 8.2% sits in the top ten. Germline CDR1 and CDR2: PRHDT and FYEKMQ (reference sequence). The CDR3 has 16 residues. Trimming removed 0 bases from V and 9 bases from J; junction bases left unmatched: 8. Each patient relapsed following autologous stem cell transplantation, and prior brentuximab vedotin exposure differed. Reported best responses ranged across complete response, partial response or progressive disease. Findings of the study overall: Only CD4+ TCR diversity, not CD8+, had risen significantly by C4D1. Complete responders had baseline diversity similar to newly diagnosed patients. Those patients who began receiving nivolumab less than 1 year after ASCT had lower diversity, and they were excluded.

Points on this clone: Its cognate antigen is unknown.

The TCR comes from a human donor with classical Hodgkin lymphoma. The chain couples TRBV13 to TRBJ2-1; the match to TRBD2 covers 10 bases. The sequenced sample was peripheral blood mononuclear cells (PBMCs), obtained at baseline. The CDR3 sequence: CASSLGGLAGVREQFF. CDR3 coding DNA: TGTGCCAGCAGCTTAGGCGGGCTAGCGGGAGTGCGTGAGCAGTTCTTC.